What follows is one TCR beta chain and its context. Its binding antigen is unknown. No much larger clone exists at a distance of one base, and base qualities are not known. The method was 5' RACE. TCRdb records Illumina HiSeq 2500 as the sequencer. A second 7 to 11 cycle PCR used a sample-barcoded 5' primer and a J-beta primer mix. A template-switch 5' adaptor carrying 12 random nucleotides introduced a unique molecular identifier onto each TCR beta cDNA molecule. At least 2.5 million CDR3-containing paired-end reads were obtained from each sample. The Mint cDNA synthesis kit, primed by a TRBC-specific oligonucleotide, was used to synthesize first-strand cDNA from all RNA. All cDNA was treated with uracil-DNA glycosylase and then went through a first 18-cycle PCR with the universal primers M1SS and BC2_uni_R. In the paper's pipeline: Normalization of each sample was performed by random selection of 1 million high-quality reads, each carrying a distinct molecular identifier. Instead of being binned into consensus sequences, reads with shared molecular identifiers were discarded. MiTCR, set to a Q25 quality threshold and the strictest error-elimination algorithm, was used for CDR3 identification, clonotype clustering and error correction. A nonparametric unseen species model with Euler transformation was used to estimate a lower bound on total TCR beta diversity. TCRdb ran its own pipeline on the public reads, namely fastp trimming at Q25 and MiXCR clone calling, and kept in-frame beta chains. Identical CDR3 protein sequences are pooled into one entry, listed with their most common genes and DNA. The V and J calls, along with clone size, are taken from TCRdb and not from the paper's own processing. Within this sample are 650,000 to 1,000,000 distinct CDR3 sequences, with about 42% of them counted one time only. The top ten hold 15% to 20% of the sample.

Here V drops 6 bases and J drops 13 bases, and the junction holds 10 bases not matched to any gene. From its cysteine to its phenylalanine, the CDR3 spans 15 amino acids. The entry retains the CDR3 DNA only, 45 bases that are in frame from base 1. The sample is drawn from a study of blood T cells in healthy people across ages (dated by TCRdb to 2015 to 2017). About the investigation overall: In model experiments, template switching captured about one uniquely barcoded TCR beta cDNA molecule for every two T cells. Four age groups were formed from the donors: young (average approximately 16 years), middle-aged (less than 40), aged (62) and long-lived (approximately 78). Donors of different ages were randomly distributed across sequencing lanes to avoid experimental bias. For two donors (one aged 18 to 29 and one aged 80 or older), the study analyzed two additional independent replicas of 1 million unique cDNA reads from the same blood draw. The study measured age-related changes in TCR beta repertoire diversity using deep sequencing normalized with unique cDNA molecular identifiers.

Summary of the overall study and its limitations: Compared with the aged group, the long-lived group had more naive CD4+ T cells, fewer expanded clones and increased TCR diversity, a pattern suggesting age selection. The CMV infection status of donors was not known, potentially confounding age-related changes in expanded clonotypes. Estimates of total diversity based on one million sequenced T cells were regarded as lower bounds and as underestimates. There was a strong correlation between observed TCR beta diversity and the percentage of naive T cells measured by flow cytometry. As age increased, observed TCR beta diversity per million T cells dropped in a roughly linear way, and a significant reduction was already evident by age 40. Because profiling used bulk unsorted PBMCs, naive and antigen-experienced compartments could not be compared conclusively.

The roughly 37 donors, aged about 6 to 95 years, were systemically healthy Caucasian individuals from Russia. Approximately 10 milliliters of peripheral blood were collected from each donor into EDTA-treated Vacutainer tubes. Ficoll-Paque density-gradient centrifugation was used to isolate PBMCs, with at least 6.5 million per sample. Trizol reagent was used to extract total RNA from PBMCs, with at least 5.5 micrograms per sample. The percentages of naive CD45RAhigh/CD27high T cells were determined by flow cytometry on a PBMC aliquot from every donor. The V and J segments used are TRBV12-3 or TRBV12-4 and TRBJ2-1; 15 bases in the junction line up with TRBD2. Sequenced: blood. This receptor was obtained from an elderly man in good health. CDR3 loop: CASRHAGLAGGPQFF. The nucleotide sequence is given as TGTGCCAGCAGACACGCCGGACTAGCGGGAGGGCCCCAGTTCTTC.